This is a list of T cell receptor beta chains from one sample in a study of T-cell memory formation after mild COVID-19. TCRdb processed the 5' RACE reads anew with MiXCR; each CDR3 protein has one entry. The table records around 410,000 distinct CDR3 sequences, less than 25% of them present only once. Sequencing input: PBMCs or a T cell subset sorted from them (not recorded which). The origin of the receptors is an adult woman who had mild COVID-19 (a few samples of this study predate the infection). Cell type and time point are not known. Each CDR3 is given without its conserved first and last residue. Only part of the rows carry a size: once, few, many, or a class if the clone is expanded.

abundance: few; v_gene: TRBV24-1; len: 13; j_gene: TRBJ2-1; CDR3aa: ATSTGTLFYNEQF
abundance: few; v_gene: TRBV7-9; len: 13; j_gene: TRBJ1-5; CDR3aa: ASSPQGGSNQPQH
abundance: .; v_gene: TRBV7-9; len: 14; j_gene: TRBJ2-5; CDR3aa: ASSPRQGWEQETQY
abundance: few; v_gene: TRBV28; len: 12; j_gene: TRBJ2-7; CDR3aa: ASSSPGQGNEQY
abundance: .; v_gene: TRBV9; len: 13; j_gene: TRBJ2-7; CDR3aa: ASSPGLGTLYEQY
abundance: .; v_gene: TRBV25-1; len: 17; j_gene: TRBJ2-3; CDR3aa: ASSERLAGARSSTDTQY
abundance: few; v_gene: TRBV6-5; len: 17; j_gene: TRBJ2-2; CDR3aa: ASRDYRSSQGRSTGELF
abundance: few; v_gene: TRBV5-4; len: 13; j_gene: TRBJ2-7; CDR3aa: ASSFSDREIYEQY
abundance: .; v_gene: TRBV24-1; len: 14; j_gene: TRBJ1-2; CDR3aa: ATSDPPGPTSYGYT
abundance: .; v_gene: TRBV4-3; len: 13; j_gene: TRBJ2-7; CDR3aa: ASSHADRGLGEQY
abundance: .; v_gene: TRBV24-1; len: 15; j_gene: TRBJ2-5; CDR3aa: ATSDFQVSPGEETQY
abundance: few; v_gene: TRBV12-3/TRBV12-4; len: 12; j_gene: TRBJ2-3; CDR3aa: ASSFGHITDTQY
abundance: .; v_gene: TRBV10-3; len: 9; j_gene: TRBJ2-2; CDR3aa: AVQGTGELF
abundance: once; v_gene: TRBV10-3; len: 13; j_gene: TRBJ1-5; CDR3aa: AISATGTSNQPQH
abundance: .; v_gene: TRBV6-2/TRBV6-3; len: 13; j_gene: TRBJ1-1; CDR3aa: ASSYSNSGSIEAF
abundance: .; v_gene: TRBV5-4; len: 14; j_gene: TRBJ2-2; CDR3aa: ASSPGGTGGPGELF
abundance: few; v_gene: TRBV6-4; len: 13; j_gene: TRBJ2-1; CDR3aa: ASSVGGGTVNEQF
abundance: .; v_gene: TRBV7-6; len: 13; j_gene: TRBJ2-3; CDR3aa: ASRQSGSGTDTQY
abundance: few; v_gene: TRBV4-3; len: 13; j_gene: TRBJ2-7; CDR3aa: ASSLGQGAINEQY
abundance: many; v_gene: TRBV12-3/TRBV12-4; len: 13; j_gene: TRBJ2-7; CDR3aa: ASSQGRVWAYEQY
abundance: .; v_gene: TRBV10-3; len: 13; j_gene: TRBJ2-7; CDR3aa: AISVVASYTYEQY
abundance: .; v_gene: TRBV2; len: 11; j_gene: TRBJ1-5; CDR3aa: ASSWGENQPQH
abundance: few; v_gene: TRBV5-1; len: 13; j_gene: TRBJ2-1; CDR3aa: ASSWGDRDYNEQF
abundance: .; v_gene: TRBV4-2; len: 11; j_gene: TRBJ1-1; CDR3aa: ASSSPPNTEAF
abundance: few; v_gene: TRBV29-1; len: 11; j_gene: TRBJ2-7; CDR3aa: SVDVQGAYEQY
abundance: few; v_gene: TRBV28; len: 12; j_gene: TRBJ2-3; CDR3aa: ASSFPLVGRAQY
abundance: few; v_gene: TRBV4-2; len: 14; j_gene: TRBJ2-1; CDR3aa: ASSQGRQGIYNEQF
abundance: few; v_gene: TRBV7-9; len: 14; j_gene: TRBJ2-1; CDR3aa: ASSLQGFSSYNEQF
abundance: .; v_gene: TRBV19; len: 9; j_gene: TRBJ1-2; CDR3aa: ASSRGQGYT
abundance: few; v_gene: TRBV19; len: 16; j_gene: TRBJ1-2; CDR3aa: ASSNPTPGQGRLYGYT
abundance: few; v_gene: TRBV5-1; len: 12; j_gene: TRBJ1-4; CDR3aa: ASSQGQANEKLF
abundance: .; v_gene: TRBV5-1; len: 12; j_gene: TRBJ2-3; CDR3aa: ASSSGQGWDTQY
abundance: few; v_gene: TRBV18; len: 11; j_gene: TRBJ2-1; CDR3aa: ASSTRDSDEQF
abundance: .; v_gene: TRBV6-4; len: 14; j_gene: TRBJ2-2; CDR3aa: ASSDSEGADTGELF
abundance: .; v_gene: TRBV5-6; len: 11; j_gene: TRBJ1-1; CDR3aa: ASNPGGYTEAF
abundance: few; v_gene: TRBV12-3/TRBV12-4; len: 14; j_gene: TRBJ1-5; CDR3aa: ASRPGTSTGNQPQH
abundance: .; v_gene: TRBV5-5; len: 12; j_gene: TRBJ1-4; CDR3aa: ASRVGGPAEKLF